The sample holds a few counts of the clone carrying this TCR beta chain. The antigen remains undetermined. Germline V lookup: CDR1 DFQATT, CDR2 SNEGSKA (reference sequence). This CDR3 comprises 15 residues. Deletions cut 3 bases from V and 2 bases from J, with 14 bases between. This sample was taken from a study of blood T cells in healthy people across ages. Study information: In model experiments, template switching was able to capture about one barcoded beta molecule for every two T cells that were present. Overall study findings and caveats: In long-lived donors, naive CD4+ cell counts and diversity exceeded those of aged donors.

Per sample, a minimum of 6 million PBMCs were isolated. A sample-barcoded 5' primer and a J-beta primer mix were used in a second PCR of about 7 to 12 cycles. Tags on each cDNA molecule came from a template-switch adaptor with 12 random nucleotides. TCRdb re-called the 5' RACE reads through MiXCR, storing one row per CDR3 protein. The repertoire holds around 900,000 distinct CDR3 sequences, with just over 50% as singletons. V is TRBV20-1 and J is TRBJ2-1; possible D gene TRBD2, 6 bases. This TCR was recovered from a woman aged 55-70 years in good health. The material sequenced was blood. The CDR3 sequence is CSASLGTFAYNEQFF. CDR3 in DNA: TGCAGTGCTAGCCTAGGGACTTTCGCCTACAATGAGCAGTTCTTC.